The 23 T cell receptor beta chains given below trace back to one sample, sequenced in a study of vaccination and CD4 T cells after COVID-19. Their recognized antigens are unknown. Oncomine TCR Beta short-read sequencing was applied to DNA from cultured CD4+ T cells. In TCRdb, the PCR reads were re-called with MiXCR into one record per CDR3 protein. The sample contains roughly 7,400 distinct CDR3 sequences, approximately 40% of which appear only once. Stated treatment: approximately 10-day PBMC culture with coronavirus spike peptide pools or control peptides (ViraFEST assay). Harvesting of the unexposed donor's CD4+ T cells predated the COVID-19 pandemic (2011-2018). Material: CD4+ T cells from blood, cultured in vitro. The receptor set was obtained from a human donor in good health.

This clonotype is termed medium-sized. The chain joins TRBV20-1 to TRBJ1-2; D ambiguous. The V and J ends lost 3 bases and 0 bases respectively, with 8 bases between them. The germline V gene has CDR1 DFQATT and CDR2 SNEGSKA (reference sequence). The CDR3 length is 13 residues. CDR3 sequence reads: CSASKESNYGYTF. DNA for the CDR3: TGCAGTGCTAGTAAAGAGTCTAACTATGGCTACACCTTC.

In this sample, this clonotype turned up a few times. The chain links TRBV27 to TRBJ1-2, with TRBD1 identical over 9 bases. Germline V gives CDR1 MNHEY, CDR2 SMNVEV (reference sequence). CDR3 size: 14 residues. V lost 10 bases to trimming and J lost 4 bases; unmatched junction nucleotides: 10. Here the CDR3 reads CATGPGQGPYGYTF. Here the CDR3 DNA reads TGTGCCACCGGACCGGGACAGGGACCCTATGGCTACACCTTC.

This chain joins TRBV5-1 and TRBJ1-2, with 8 bases lining up with TRBD1. The ends lost 2 bases at V and 6 bases at J; junction bases unmatched: 9. CDR1 SGHRS and CDR2 YFSETQ come from the germline V gene. The CDR3 is 15 amino acids. The CDR3 is CASSFDRDRLDGYTF. The CDR3 coding sequence is TGCGCCAGCAGCTTCGACCGGGACAGGCTGGATGGCTACACCTTC.

This clonotype was observed a handful of times. V gene TRBV14 combines with J gene TRBJ2-1; no clear D gene. CDR3 length: 16 residues. Trimming stripped 4 bases from V and 0 bases from J, with 13 bases between. Germline V gene sequence: CDR1 SGHDN, CDR2 FVKESK. CDR3 sequence: CASSLGPNYSYNEQFF. The CDR3 DNA follows: TGTGCCAGCAGCCTAGGACCAAATTACTCCTACAATGAGCAGTTCTTC.

This clonotype has more than one count but fewer than ten. CDR3 sequence: CASYLGGTEAFF. The CDR3 coding sequence is TGTGCCAGCTATTTAGGGGGCACTGAAGCTTTCTTT. The chain joins TRBV6-1 to TRBJ1-1; TRBD1 is a possible D gene (6 bases). The length of the CDR3 is 12 residues. Germline V gene data show CDR1 as MNHNS and CDR2 as SASEGT. Trimming shortened V by 8 bases and J by 4 bases, and 11 bases separated the two germline ends.

The chain links TRBV7-9 to TRBJ1-1; D perhaps matches TRBD1 (5 bases). Germline CDR1 reads SEHNR; CDR2 reads FQNEAQ (reference sequence). V lost 10 bases and J lost 0, with 12 bases in between. This CDR3 is 13 amino acids long. CDR3 in DNA: TGTGCCACCCACAGGTCCATGAACACTGAAGCTTTCTTT. Amino acid sequence: CATHRSMNTEAFF. The full variable domain, completed using reference TRBV7-9 and TRBJ1-1, is DTGVSQNPRHKITKRGQNVTFRCDPISEHNRLYWYRQTLGQGPEFLTYFQNEAQLEKSRLLSDRFSAERPKGSFSTLEIQRTEQGDSAMYLCATHRSMNTEAFFGQGTRLTVV.

This rearrangement joins TRBV10-2 to TRBJ2-7; TRBD1 might be the D (8 bases). CDR1 is WSHSY and CDR2 is SAAADI in the germline V gene. The V end was cut by 7 bases, the J end by 2 bases, with 18 bases between. This CDR3 is 15 amino acids long. CDR3 DNA: TGCGCCAGCACTGGGGAGGGGACAGGACCCTACGAGCAGTACTTC. Its translation: CASTGEGTGPYEQYF.

This chain links TRBV29-1 with TRBJ1-1; D is possibly TRBD1 (6 bases). Trimming took off 6 bases at V and 1 base at J, with 12 bases between the two ends. This CDR3 contains 13 residues. Germline lookup yields CDR1 SQVTM and CDR2 ANQGSEA. The CDR3 DNA reads TGCAGCGTGTGGGGGCCAGCGAACACTGAAGCTTTCTTT. As protein: CSVWGPANTEAFF.

This clonotype was observed a few times. V gene TRBV6-5 combines with J gene TRBJ2-7; TRBD1 matches at 10 bases. The CDR3 is 15 amino acids. Germline assignment: CDR1 MNHEY and CDR2 SVGAGI. V shed 4 bases, J shed 5 bases, and the junction held 8 bases outside the gene matches. This CDR3 is CASSLPGQGFDEQYF. The CDR3, as DNA: TGTGCCAGCAGTTTACCGGGACAGGGGTTCGACGAGCAGTACTTC.

The DNA for the CDR3 is TGTGCCAGCAGCTGGTGGGCGGGAACCGTCTACGAGCAGTACTTC. Translation: CASSWWAGTVYEQYF. The rearrangement links TRBV7-2 to TRBJ2-7; D is possibly TRBD2 (6 bases). CDR1 and CDR2 from the germline V gene are SGHTA and FQGNSA. With 4 bases removed from V and 3 bases from J, the gap between germline ends came to 16 bases. CDR3 size: 15 residues.

The chain carries TRBV7-3 and TRBJ1-1, with D possibly being TRBD1 (6 bases). The germline V and J ends were trimmed by 5 bases and 8 bases, with 18 bases remaining between them. CDR1 is SGHTA and CDR2 is FQGTGA in the germline V gene. The CDR3 consists of 14 residues. In DNA, the CDR3 is TGTGCCAGCAGCCCCTCCGGACAGAGCCAGGAAGCTTTCTTT. Protein: CASSPSGQSQEAFF.

J is TRBJ2-1 and V is TRBV19; 8 bases match TRBD2. Germline V CDR1 and CDR2: LNHDA, SQIVND (reference sequence). The V and J ends lost 11 bases and 6 bases, in that order; junction bases with no gene match: 9. The CDR3 spans 13 residues. DNA for the CDR3: TGTGCCGGCGGAACGGGGGGGGGCAATGAGCAGTTCTTC. This codes for CAGGTGGGNEQFF.

V gene TRBV6-5 combines with J gene TRBJ2-7, with 8 bases that match TRBD2. V gave up 0 bases and J gave up 5 bases; unmatched junction bases: 9. CDR1 MNHEY and CDR2 SVGAGI come from the germline V gene. There are 16 residues in the CDR3. The CDR3 loop is CASSYSIRGGPNEQYF. The CDR3 DNA reads as TGTGCCAGCAGTTACTCGATACGGGGGGGCCCCAACGAGCAGTACTTC.

The V call is TRBV19, the J call TRBJ2-3; 9 bases map to TRBD2. This CDR3 region has 17 residues. V was pared by 1 base and J by 0 bases, with 5 bases of the junction left unmatched. Germline values: CDR1 LNHDA, CDR2 SQIVND (reference sequence). CDR3 bases: TGTGCCAGTAGTATAGGGCTAGCGGGGAGGAGCACAGATACGCAGTATTTT. Its protein product is CASSIGLAGRSTDTQYF.

This CDR3 is CASSRGRARSSYNSPLHF. The DNA of the CDR3 is TGTGCCAGCAGTCGTGGGCGCGCAAGGAGCTCCTATAATTCACCCCTCCACTTT. The chain recombines TRBV25-1 with TRBJ1-6; no clear D. The V gene's germline CDR1 is MGHDK and CDR2 SYGVNS. The length of the CDR3 is 18 residues. Trimming pared 5 bases from V and 0 bases from J, leaving 17 bases between. The complete variable domain, with remaining parts taken from reference TRBV25-1 and TRBJ1-6, reads EADIYQTPRYLVIGTGKKITLECSQTMGHDKMYWYQQDPGMELHLIHYSYGVNSTEKGDLSSESTVSRIRTEHFPLTLESARPSHTSQYLCASSRGRARSSYNSPLHFGNGTRLTVT.

This clonotype was detected only a few times. This chain links TRBV11-2 with TRBJ2-5; no clear D. The length of the CDR3 is 13 residues. Germline loops: CDR1 SGHAT, CDR2 FQNNGV. With 3 bases removed from V and 2 bases from J, the gap between germline ends came to 7 bases. CDR3 nucleotides: TGTGCCAGCAGCTTGTCCCCTCAAGAGACCCAGTACTTC. Protein sequence: CASSLSPQETQYF.

Written as DNA, the CDR3 is TGTGCCAGCAGTCTGACGCAGGGGAGCACTGAAGCTTTCTTT. Residues: CASSLTQGSTEAFF. This chain connects TRBV6-1 to TRBJ1-1; a possible D gene is TRBD1 (6 bases). There are 14 residues in the CDR3. V was shortened by 5 bases and J by 4 bases, with 14 bases between the two germline ends. Per the germline V gene, CDR1 is MNHNS and CDR2 is SASEGT.

This chain links TRBV30 with TRBJ1-1; D may be TRBD1 (5 bases). Germline V gene data show CDR1 as GTSNPN and CDR2 as SVGIG (reference sequence). Trimming pared 2 bases from V and 10 bases from J, leaving 11 bases between. The CDR3 totals 11 residues. CDR3: CAWSPTVRAFF. The CDR3, as DNA: TGTGCCTGGAGTCCGACAGTTCGAGCTTTCTTT.

This clonotype appeared a few times. V usage is TRBV6-5 and J usage is TRBJ2-5; D is unclear. This CDR3 has 13 amino acids. In germline, CDR1 is MNHEY, CDR2 SVGAGI. Trimming took off 1 base at V and 5 bases at J, with 8 bases between the two ends. CDR3 residues: CASSYWTRETQYF. For the CDR3, the DNA is TGTGCCAGCAGTTACTGGACCCGGGAGACCCAGTACTTC.

The rearrangement joins TRBV30 to TRBJ2-6; D is unresolved. The ends were cut back, 5 bases at V and 4 bases at J, with 12 bases in the middle. In germline, CDR1 is GTSNPN, CDR2 SVGIG (reference sequence). The CDR3 is 14 amino acids. CDR3 nucleotide sequence: TGTGCCTGGGCCCTGGCTGGGGGGGCCAACGTCCTGACTTTC. It codes for CAWALAGGANVLTF.

The rearrangement links TRBV7-9 to TRBJ1-1, with TRBD1 matching 9 bases. Germline V gene sequence: CDR1 SEHNR, CDR2 FQNEAQ (reference sequence). CDR3 length: 14 residues. V dropped 5 bases and J dropped 2; count of bases not matched to a gene: 3. CDR3 sequence: CASSLGQGNTEAFF. CDR3 bases: TGTGCCAGCAGCCTGGGACAGGGCAACACTGAAGCTTTCTTT.

V usage is TRBV6-1 and J usage is TRBJ1-2, with 8 nucleotides matching TRBD1. V shed 7 bases, J shed 5 bases, and the junction held 9 bases outside the gene matches. From germline, CDR1 is MNHNS and CDR2 SASEGT. There are 14 residues in the CDR3. CDR3 loop: CASTDSGQAYGYTF. Here the CDR3 DNA reads TGTGCCAGCACCGACTCGGGACAGGCGTATGGCTACACCTTC.

The chain recombines TRBV12-3 or TRBV12-4 with TRBJ1-6; possible D gene TRBD1, 5 bases. CDR3 size: 15 residues. Trimming took 6 bases from V and 9 from J, leaving 18 bases between them. In DNA, the CDR3 is TGTGCCAGCAGCTGGGACCCACAAAACGGTTCACCCCTCCACTTT. It translates to CASSWDPQNGSPLHF.